This record looks at one TCR beta chain sequence and its context. No antigen is known for it. The germline V and J ends were trimmed by 5 bases and 1 base, with 9 bases remaining between them. The CDR3 has 13 residues. Germline loops: CDR1 SGHRS, CDR2 YFSETQ. The data are from a study of T cell responses to AZD1222 COVID-19 vaccine. Measured with immunoSEQ multiplex PCR; TCRdb has only the in-frame clones, and not every one. The repertoire holds about 99,000 clones, with about 85% as singletons. Study-wide results and caveats: Within unmutated variant regions lay the reported targets of nearly half of spike-specific TCRs. Repertoires were sampled only after the peak T cell response. Females outnumbered males among donors, who were mostly white British; clonal diversity was possibly underestimated.

The TCR was taken from an adult in good health. Specimen: peripheral blood, collected on day 0 of AZD1222 vaccination. The chain couples TRBV5-1 to TRBJ1-1; no firm D call. This CDR3 is CASRVDPNTEAFF. The CDR3 nucleotides read TGCGCCAGCAGGGTAGATCCGAACACTGAAGCTTTCTTT.